What follows are 13 T cell receptor beta chains derived from one specimen sequenced in a study of early T cells in non-severe SARS-CoV-2 infection. TCRdb reprocessed the 5' RACE reads with MiXCR, giving one entry per CDR3 protein. Among tens of thousands of distinct CDR3 sequences listed, roughly 10% were seen once. The sequenced material came from whole blood. These receptors originate from an adult who was a healthcare worker with PCR-confirmed SARS-CoV-2 infection or an uninfected control (not recorded which).

This clonotype has a count of ten or more. This chain links TRBV5-6 with TRBJ2-7, with D tentatively TRBD2 (6 bases). V lost 0 bases to trimming and J lost 3 bases, with 16 bases between them. Looked up from germline, CDR1 is SGHDT and CDR2 is YYEEEE. CDR3 size: 16 residues. The CDR3 nucleotides are TGTGCCAGCAGCTTGGGACCTCCGGGAGAGAACTACGAGCAGTACTTC. This sequence encodes CASSLGPPGENYEQYF.

J is TRBJ2-5 and V is TRBV7-2; 10 nucleotides align to TRBD2. The V and J ends lost 5 bases and 9 bases, in that order; junction bases with no gene match: 15. CDR1 is SGHTA and CDR2 is FQGNSA in the germline V gene. The CDR3 is 16 residues long. CDR3 DNA: TGTGCCAGCAGCCCCGGACTAGCGGAGGGGCTTGGGGCCCAGTACTTC. The encoded protein is CASSPGLAEGLGAQYF.

This clonotype turned up a few times. The rearrangement uses TRBV30 and TRBJ2-2; 7 bases fit TRBD1. The CDR3 length is 15 residues. With 5 bases clipped from V and 0 bases from J, the junction kept 6 bases outside the gene matches. Germline CDR1 and CDR2: GTSNPN and SVGIG (reference sequence). CDR3 nucleotides: TGTGCCTGGGAGCCCGGGACAGCGAACACCGGGGAGCTGTTTTTT. This codes for CAWEPGTANTGELFF.

This clonotype was seen ten or more times. The chain has TRBV20-1 and TRBJ2-5; tentatively, D is TRBD1 (6 bases). The CDR3 contains 13 residues. From germline, CDR1 is DFQATT and CDR2 SNEGSKA (reference sequence). V lost 6 bases, J lost 5 bases, and 16 bases lay in between. CDR3 sequence reads: CSAIAGVDETQYF. In DNA form, the CDR3 reads TGCAGTGCCATTGCAGGGGTGGATGAGACCCAGTACTTC.

Of note for this clonotype: It may be a read error: a sequence one base away is much more abundant. The chain couples TRBV5-4 to TRBJ2-2; 11 bases fit TRBD1. CDR3 length: 15 amino acids. Germline V CDR1 and CDR2: SGHNT, YYREEE (reference sequence). This CDR3 reads CACSTGQGDTGELFF. The DNA of the CDR3 is TGTGCCTGCAGCACGGGACAGGGGGACACCGGGGAGCTGTTTTTT.

By its share, this clonotype is medium-sized. The rearrangement links TRBV24-1 to TRBJ1-5, with 7 bases matching TRBD1. Germline trimming cut 3 bases from V and 5 bases from J; bases unmatched to any gene: 9. The CDR3 is 16 amino acids. Germline V lookup: CDR1 KGHDR, CDR2 SFDVKD. The CDR3 coding sequence is TGTGCCACCAGTGATCAGAACAGGGGTTTGTATCAGCCCCAGCATTTT. Translation gives CATSDQNRGLYQPQHF.

This clonotype was detected many times. The chain joins TRBV10-3 to TRBJ2-3; D is unclear. The V end lost 4 bases, the J end lost 2 bases, and 7 bases lay between the germline ends. CDR1 is ENHRY, CDR2 SYGVKD, per germline. The CDR3 is 13 amino acids. CDR3 sequence: CAISALNTDTQYF. CDR3 bases: TGTGCCATCAGTGCCCTCAACACAGATACGCAGTATTTT.

This clonotype has at least ten counts. V usage is TRBV7-2 and J usage is TRBJ2-6, with D possibly being TRBD1 (6 bases). Germline V gene data show CDR1 as SGHTA and CDR2 as FQGNSA. The germline V and J ends were trimmed by 4 bases and 2 bases, with 12 bases remaining between them. The CDR3 loop spans 16 amino acids. The CDR3 protein is CASSSQGRAGANVLTF. The DNA of the CDR3 is TGTGCCAGCAGCTCTCAGGGGCGGGCTGGGGCCAACGTCCTGACTTTC.

The chain couples TRBV27 to TRBJ2-2; the D gene is possibly TRBD2 (6 bases). Germline assignment: CDR1 MNHEY and CDR2 SMNVEV (reference sequence). Between the trimmed V and J ends, which lost 1 base and 7 bases, there was a span of 16 bases. The CDR3 is 16 amino acids. As DNA, the CDR3 is TGTGCCAGCAGTTTATTAGGGGCGGGGATGAGCGGGGAGCTGTTTTTT. Its protein is CASSLLGAGMSGELFF.

This clonotype was seen repeatedly, ten times or more. The chain is built from TRBV15 and TRBJ1-1, with a possible D match to TRBD1 (5 bases). V lost 1 base and J lost 7, with 13 bases in between. The CDR3 extends over 14 amino acids. Germline CDR1 is LNHNV and CDR2 is YYDKDF (reference sequence). The CDR3 here is CATSRARRGHEAFF. CDR3 DNA sequence: TGTGCCACCAGCAGAGCCCGTCGCGGACATGAAGCTTTCTTT.

Ten or more counts support this clonotype. The chain uses TRBV5-1 and TRBJ1-4; no firm D call. In germline, CDR1 is SGHRS, CDR2 YFSETQ. This CDR3 comprises 16 residues. V was cut by 0 bases and J by 8 bases, with 17 bases left in between. The CDR3 sequence: CASSLGLGPLTEKLFF. The DNA of the CDR3 is TGCGCCAGCAGCTTGGGACTAGGACCGCTTACGGAAAAACTGTTTTTT.

The chain carries TRBV7-8 and TRBJ2-7, with TRBD2 matching 13 bases. V dropped 4 bases and J dropped 2; count of bases not matched to a gene: 8. The CDR3 totals 17 residues. The germline V gene encodes CDR1 SGHVS and CDR2 FQNEAQ. CDR3 bases: TGTGCCAGCAGCTCGGGACTAGCGGGACTAGGGACCTACGAGCAGTACTTC. It yields the protein CASSSGLAGLGTYEQYF.

Many counts were recorded for this clonotype. The chain's CDR3 is CASSHGEGETQYF. CDR3 sequence (DNA): TGTGCCAGCAGCCACGGAGAGGGGGAGACCCAGTACTTC. V is TRBV7-2 and J is TRBJ2-5, with D perhaps TRBD1 or TRBD2 (5 bases each). This CDR3 spans 13 amino acids. V gave up 5 bases and J gave up 5 bases, with 12 bases separating them. Germline V gives CDR1 SGHTA, CDR2 FQGNSA.